These 28 T cell receptor beta chains share one sample of origin, sequenced in a study of T cells in tuberculosis. Clones were sequenced by immunoSEQ multiplex PCR, and TCRdb holds only the in-frame ones, with some missing. Here the sample spans 29,000 or so clones, approximately 90% being singletons. The time point: new active TB diagnosis, blood taken before or within 7 days of starting treatment. Material: PBMCs, obtained at tuberculosis diagnosis. These TCRs come from an adult with tuberculosis.

This chain joins TRBV19 and TRBJ1-2; D perhaps matches TRBD1 (5 bases). From germline, CDR1 is LNHDA and CDR2 SQIVND (reference sequence). This CDR3 contains 13 residues. V lost 5 bases, J lost 4 bases, and 11 bases lay in between. CDR3 sequence reads: CASSETAGYGYTF. DNA of the CDR3: TGTGCCAGTAGTGAGACAGCGGGCTATGGCTACACCTTC.

The chain employs TRBV2 and TRBJ2-7, with a tentative D call TRBD2 (6 bases). The V end was cut by 3 bases, the J end by 3 bases, with 18 bases between. Looked up from germline, CDR1 is SNHLY and CDR2 is FYNNEI. CDR3 length: 16 residues. CDR3 region: CASSEGRLLGVYEQYF. CDR3 sequence (DNA): TGTGCCAGCAGTGAGGGGAGGCTCCTGGGCGTCTACGAGCAGTACTTC.

This clone was counted a single time. The CDR3 DNA reads TGTGCCAGCAGTCGTCAGGATAATGAAAAACTGTTTTTT. It translates to CASSRQDNEKLFF. The chain couples TRBV6-6 to TRBJ1-4; D gene ambiguous. Germline loops: CDR1 MNHNY, CDR2 SVGAGI (reference sequence). The CDR3 runs 13 residues. V shed 5 bases and J shed 4 bases, with 8 bases lying between them.

The chain employs TRBV9 and TRBJ2-3; D is unresolved. This CDR3 contains 14 residues. Deletions cut 2 bases from V and 4 bases from J, with 11 bases between. CDR1 and CDR2 from the germline V gene are SGDLS and YYNGEE. This chain's CDR3 is CASSVEPEPDTQYF. In nucleotides, the CDR3 is TGTGCCAGCAGCGTGGAGCCAGAGCCAGATACGCAGTATTTT.

The rearrangement links TRBV11-2 to TRBJ2-7, with D possibly TRBD2 on 6 matching bases. V was shortened by 5 bases and J by 6 bases, with 14 bases between the two germline ends. The CDR3 length is 13 residues. Germline assignment: CDR1 SGHAT and CDR2 FQNNGV. The DNA of the CDR3 is TGTGCCAGCAGCCCCCGACCCGGGGGCGAGCAGTACTTC. This codes for CASSPRPGGEQYF.

The gene calls are TRBV5-4 and TRBJ1-4, with 9 bases identical to TRBD1. The V and J ends lost 2 bases and 6 bases, in that order; junction bases with no gene match: 5. The CDR3 sequence is 15 residues long. The germline CDR1 and CDR2 sequences are SGHNT and YYREEE (reference sequence). CDR3 sequence (DNA): TGTGCCAGCAGCTTCGGACAGGGGCGCGATGAAAAACTGTTTTTT. Translated, it gives CASSFGQGRDEKLFF.

V is TRBV4-1 and J is TRBJ2-5, with a weak D call TRBD1 (5 bases). V lost 7 bases to trimming and J lost 7 bases, with 16 bases between them. The germline gives CDR1 MGHRA, CDR2 YSYEKL. This CDR3 comprises 13 residues. CDR3 loop: CASKGAGLGTQYF. In DNA form, the CDR3 reads TGCGCCAGCAAGGGTGCAGGGCTGGGGACCCAGTACTTC.

V usage is TRBV2 and J usage is TRBJ2-7; TRBD2 matches at 13 bases. Germline V CDR1 and CDR2: SNHLY, FYNNEI. The V segment lost 4 bases and the J segment 3 bases; nucleotides outside the gene matches: 6. CDR3 length equals 16 residues. The CDR3 sequence: CASSGGTSGKGYEQYF. The CDR3 region has the DNA TGTGCCAGCAGTGGGGGGACTAGCGGGAAGGGCTACGAGCAGTACTTC.

The table lists this clone with a count of one. This chain connects TRBV28 to TRBJ1-1; 7 positions agree with TRBD1. V lost 6 bases and J lost 1; bases outside the gene matches: 8. The CDR3 totals 15 residues. Germline CDR1 reads MDHEN; CDR2 reads SYDVKM. CDR3 nucleotide sequence: TGTGCCAGCAGCAACTACAGGGGTGGGAACACTGAAGCTTTCTTT. Translation: CASSNYRGGNTEAFF.

The chain combines TRBV2 with TRBJ1-2; TRBD1 matches 7 bases. J gave up 10 bases and V 0 bases, and 2 bases lay outside the gene matches. CDR3 length: 12 amino acids. The germline V gene has CDR1 SNHLY and CDR2 FYNNEI. The CDR3 bases are TGTGCCAGCAGTGAAGCAGACAGGGCCTACACCTTC. This codes for CASSEADRAYTF.

The V call is TRBV5-4, the J call TRBJ2-5; D perhaps matches TRBD2 (5 bases). V lost 0 bases and J 1 base, leaving 13 bases between the germline ends. The CDR3 loop spans 16 amino acids. Germline V gives CDR1 SGHNT, CDR2 YYREEE (reference sequence). Written as DNA, the CDR3 is TGTGCCAGCAGCTTGGGGCTAGCTATGTTCCAAGAGACCCAGTACTTC. Protein sequence: CASSLGLAMFQETQYF. The whole variable domain, filled in from reference TRBV5-4 and TRBJ2-5, reads ETGVTQSPTHLIKTRGQQVTLRCSSQSGHNTVSWYQQALGQGPQFIFQYYREEENGRGNFPPRFSGLQFPNYSSELNVNALELDDSALYLCASSLGLAMFQETQYFGPGTRLLVL.

The V gene is TRBV4-1, the J gene TRBJ1-5; TRBD1 is a possible D gene (5 bases). The germline V gene has CDR1 MGHRA and CDR2 YSYEKL. The CDR3 runs to 16 residues. V was pared by 2 bases and J by 3 bases, with 14 bases between. DNA for the CDR3: TGCGCCAGCAGCCAAAGCTCCGGGGGTTACAATCAGCCCCAGCATTTT. It codes for CASSQSSGGYNQPQHF.

This clone was seen more than once but under ten times. The chain recombines TRBV7-3 with TRBJ2-7; 9 nucleotides match TRBD1. This CDR3 is 15 amino acids long. Germline-derived CDR1 and CDR2 are SGHTA and FQGTGA. The V segment lost 1 base and the J segment 2 bases; nucleotides outside the gene matches: 3. CDR3 nucleotide sequence: TGTGCCAGCAGCTTAAGCGGGACAGGGACCTACGAGCAGTACTTC. It codes for CASSLSGTGTYEQYF.

The rearrangement links TRBV6-6 to TRBJ1-1, with D possibly matching TRBD1 (5 bases). There are 13 residues in the CDR3. In germline, CDR1 is MNHNY, CDR2 SVGAGI (reference sequence). V dropped 8 bases and J dropped 0 bases, with 10 bases sitting between them. This chain's CDR3 is CASGVRVNTEAFF. For the CDR3, the DNA is TGTGCCAGCGGCGTCAGGGTGAACACTGAAGCTTTCTTT.

This clone appeared a single time. CDR3 sequence (DNA): TGTGCCAGCAGTTTAGAAGCGGAGTACAATGAGCAGTTCTTC. This encodes CASSLEAEYNEQFF. This chain joins TRBV6-6 and TRBJ2-1, with TRBD2 as a possible D gene (5 bases). Germline lookup yields CDR1 MNHNY and CDR2 SVGAGI (reference sequence). This CDR3 has 14 amino acids. The ends were cut back, 4 bases at V and 4 bases at J, with 11 bases in the middle.

The rearrangement links TRBV15 to TRBJ2-7, with 10 bases lining up with TRBD1. J lost 6 bases, V lost 2 bases, and 10 bases had no gene match. The CDR3 contains 16 residues. CDR1 LNHNV and CDR2 YYDKDF come from the germline V gene (reference sequence). The CDR3 reads CATSRTPGQGLVEQYF. The CDR3, as DNA: TGTGCCACCAGCAGAACCCCGGGACAGGGGCTTGTCGAGCAGTACTTC.

V and J are TRBV19 and TRBJ1-4; D may be TRBD1 (5 bases). Trimming took off 7 bases at V and 6 bases at J, with 15 bases between the two ends. CDR1 and CDR2 (germline): LNHDA, SQIVND (reference sequence). The CDR3 totals 14 residues. This CDR3 reads CASTKGGVDEKLFF. The DNA for the CDR3 is TGTGCCAGTACCAAAGGAGGGGTCGATGAAAAACTGTTTTTT.

The genes are TRBV5-1 and TRBJ2-1; D perhaps matches TRBD1 (6 bases). V lost 4 bases, J lost 9 bases, and 17 bases lay in between. Germline V gives CDR1 SGHRS, CDR2 YFSETQ. CDR3 size: 14 residues. The CDR3 DNA sequence: TGCGCCAGCAGCCCCGTCACCGGGACATTTGAGCAGTTCTTC. Protein sequence: CASSPVTGTFEQFF. The whole variable domain, filled in from reference TRBV5-1 and TRBJ2-1, reads KAGVTQTPRYLIKTRGQQVTLSCSPISGHRSVSWYQQTPGQGLQFLFEYFSETQRNKGNFPGRFSGRQFSNSRSEMNVSTLELGDSALYLCASSPVTGTFEQFFGPGTRLTVL.

The genes are TRBV7-2 and TRBJ2-5; tentatively, D is TRBD1 (5 bases). The J call may not be correct, given that the DNA end is closer to TRBJ2-7. Germline V CDR1 and CDR2: SGHTA, FQGNSA. The CDR3 is 14 amino acids. The CDR3 DNA follows: TGTGCCAGCAGCCCCCCCACGGACACCTACGAGCAGTACTTC. Translated: CASSPPTDTYEQYF.

J is TRBJ2-2 and V is TRBV4-3; 9 bases align to TRBD2. The CDR3 contains 18 residues. CDR1 is LGHNA and CDR2 is YSLEER in the germline V gene. V was clipped by 0 bases and J by 0 bases; unmatched bases: 5. Here the CDR3 DNA reads TGCGCCAGCAGCCAAGATTCTAGCGGGGCCGCGAACACCGGGGAGCTGTTTTTT. As protein: CASSQDSSGAANTGELFF.

The chain recombines TRBV6-6 with TRBJ1-6; TRBD1 agrees at 9 bases. The CDR3 sequence is 14 residues long. The V gene end was trimmed by 5 bases and the J gene end by 7 bases; junction bases not matched to a gene: 3. Germline lookup yields CDR1 MNHNY and CDR2 SVGAGI (reference sequence). CDR3: CASSATGGNSPLHF. CDR3 DNA sequence: TGTGCCAGCAGTGCAACAGGGGGCAATTCACCCCTCCACTTT.

This clone was seen a single time. This chain uses TRBV12-5 with TRBJ2-1, with D maybe TRBD1 (6 bases). V was cut by 1 base and J by 6 bases, with 22 bases left in between. The CDR3 is made up of 18 amino acids. CDR1 and CDR2 from the germline V gene are LGHNT and FRNRAP. CDR3 amino acids: CASGLDPWTVSGGNEQFF. The CDR3 bases are TGTGCTAGTGGTTTGGACCCCTGGACAGTAAGTGGGGGCAATGAGCAGTTCTTC. The full variable domain, its missing parts supplied by reference TRBV12-5 and TRBJ2-1, is DARVTQTPRHKVTEMGQEVTMRCQPILGHNTVFWYRQTMMQGLELLAYFRNRAPLDDSGMPKDRFSAEMPDATLATLKIQPSEPRDSAVYFCASGLDPWTVSGGNEQFFGPGTRLTVL.

V usage is TRBV15 and J usage is TRBJ1-4; 7 bases match TRBD1. V lost 2 bases, J lost 5 bases, and 8 bases stayed unmatched. This CDR3 spans 16 amino acids. Germline CDR1 reads LNHNV; CDR2 reads YYDKDF (reference sequence). CDR3 amino acids: CATSRFGTATNEKLFF. CDR3 sequence (DNA): TGTGCCACCAGCAGATTTGGGACAGCGACCAATGAAAAACTGTTTTTT.

The chain couples TRBV21-1 to TRBJ2-1; no DNA check was done on the table's D call, TRBD2. TRBV21-1 is a documented pseudogene. The CDR3 is 15 residues long. The CDR3 sequence is CASSKTSLPYNEQFF. The CDR3 region has the DNA TGTGCCAGCAGCAAGACTAGTTTACCCTACAATGAGCAGTTCTTC.

The V and J genes are TRBV28 and TRBJ1-3, with D possibly being TRBD1 (6 bases). The V and J ends lost 5 bases and 0 bases respectively, with 14 bases between them. From germline, CDR1 is MDHEN and CDR2 SYDVKM. The CDR3 has 16 amino acids. In DNA, the CDR3 is TGTGCCAGCAGTCCGACAGGTCCCCGCTCTGGAAACACCATATATTTT. Its translation: CASSPTGPRSGNTIYF.

The chain joins TRBV6-5 to TRBJ2-7; TRBD2 matches 8 bases. The CDR3 has 15 amino acids. Germline V gene lookup returns CDR1 MNHEY and CDR2 SVGAGI. The V and J ends lost 6 bases and 0 bases, in that order; junction bases with no gene match: 7. The CDR3 loop is CASRLAGLSSYEQYF. In DNA, the CDR3 is TGTGCCAGCAGATTAGCGGGACTAAGCTCCTACGAGCAGTACTTC.

CDR3 nucleotides: TGTGCCAGCAGCCAATTAGGGACAGGTGAGGACTATGGCTACACCTTC. Translation: CASSQLGTGEDYGYTF. The chain couples TRBV4-2 to TRBJ1-2, with TRBD1 identical over 8 bases. With 2 bases clipped from V and 3 bases from J, the junction kept 8 bases outside the gene matches. Germline V gene data show CDR1 as LGHNA and CDR2 as YNFKEQ. The length of the CDR3 is 16 residues.

This clone was detected once. J is TRBJ1-2 and V is TRBV13; D uncertain. The CDR3 sequence is 16 residues long. Germline-derived CDR1 and CDR2 are PRHDT and FYEKMQ (reference sequence). Trimming left V 4 bases short and J 2 bases short, with 17 bases between. CDR3: CASSSRVRDQNYGYTF. DNA of the CDR3: TGTGCCAGCAGCTCGCGGGTTAGGGATCAGAACTATGGCTACACCTTC.